The entry below gives a single T cell receptor (beta chain) sequence along with its context. The antigen remains undetermined. This sample stems from a study of cytomegalovirus exposure and HLA in healthy donors. Study-wide results and limits: In the 120 or so validation repertoires, under 95% of cluster scores exceeded 0, per a later analysis.

Some clones are missing from TCRdb's copy, which holds only in-frame ones; the method was immunoSEQ multiplex PCR. The table includes a few hundred thousand clones, roughly 87% detected once. Deletions cut 7 bases from V and 5 bases from J, with 11 bases between. The CDR3 is 12 amino acids. The germline CDR1 and CDR2 sequences are PRHDT and FYEKMQ (reference sequence). The chain links TRBV13 to TRBJ1-2; D not certain. Material for sequencing was PBMCs. This receptor was obtained from a man under 40 in good health and CMV-seronegative. This CDR3 is CASTGTIYGYTF. Written as DNA, the CDR3 is TGTGCCAGCACCGGTACGATTTATGGCTACACCTTC.